These 11 T cell receptor beta chains originate from one sample sequenced in a study of CD8 T cells in ankylosing spondylitis. Each CDR3 protein is one row after TCRdb ran MiXCR on the 5' RACE reads. The sample shows some 840,000 distinct CDR3 sequences, approximately 10% of them seen only once. Their target antigens are unknown. The study's findings and limits: What appeared characteristic of ankylosing spondylitis blood was a TCR beta motif of eight highly homologous variants.

The material sequenced was blood, either unsorted or a sorted T cell fraction (not recorded which). Receptor source: a male donor with ankylosing spondylitis.

This clonotype was recorded at least ten times. The rearrangement uses TRBV29-1 and TRBJ2-3; 11 nucleotides line up with TRBD2. The V and J ends lost 5 bases and 4 bases, in that order; junction bases with no gene match: 5. The CDR3 is made up of 14 amino acids. Looked up from germline, CDR1 is SQVTM and CDR2 is ANQGSEA. The CDR3 loop is CSVKTSGNSDTQYF. Here the CDR3 DNA reads TGCAGCGTTAAGACTAGCGGGAACTCAGATACGCAGTATTTT.

In its sample, this clonotype was seen many times. The chain carries TRBV20-1 and TRBJ2-5; D is perhaps TRBD1 or TRBD2 (6 bases each). V dropped 3 bases and J dropped 4 bases, with 9 bases sitting between them. Germline loops: CDR1 DFQATT, CDR2 SNEGSKA (reference sequence). This CDR3 spans 12 amino acids. This chain's CDR3 is CSASSGAETQYF. DNA for the CDR3: TGCAGTGCTAGTTCGGGGGCAGAGACCCAGTACTTC.

The CDR3 region is CASSVEVTYEQYF. The DNA of the CDR3 is TGTGCCAGCAGCGTGGAGGTTACCTACGAGCAGTACTTC. V is TRBV6-1 and J is TRBJ2-7; tentatively, D is TRBD2 (5 bases). Between the trimmed V and J ends, which lost 6 bases and 2 bases, there was a span of 11 bases. Germline assignment: CDR1 MNHNS and CDR2 SASEGT. This CDR3 has 13 amino acids.

This clonotype came up a few times. This chain joins TRBV7-8 and TRBJ2-3; 7 bases line up with TRBD1. This CDR3 spans 17 amino acids. Trimming cost V 4 bases and J 0 bases; bases outside gene matches: 10. Germline V gives CDR1 SGHVS, CDR2 FQNEAQ. CDR3 region: CASSWGQISPSTDTQYF. CDR3 sequence (DNA): TGTGCCAGCAGCTGGGGACAGATTAGTCCTAGCACAGATACGCAGTATTTT.

The chain is built from TRBV19 and TRBJ1-2; possible D gene TRBD1, 5 bases. The V end was cut by 3 bases, the J end by 8 bases, with 16 bases between. This CDR3 contains 14 residues. Germline assignment: CDR1 LNHDA and CDR2 SQIVND (reference sequence). In nucleotides, the CDR3 is TGTGCCAGTAGTATCGTCGGGGGATTGGAAGGCTACACCTTC. Translation gives CASSIVGGLEGYTF.

The chain joins TRBV7-2 to TRBJ2-5; a possible D gene is TRBD2 (6 bases). The CDR3 is 16 residues long. Germline V CDR1 and CDR2: SGHTA, FQGNSA. V lost 2 bases, J lost 2 bases, and 15 bases lay in between. CDR3 bases: TGTGCCAGCAGCTTAAACGGTGGGACTGTACAAGAGACCCAGTACTTC. Its translation is CASSLNGGTVQETQYF. The complete variable domain, with remaining parts taken from reference TRBV7-2 and TRBJ2-5, reads GAGVSQSPSNKVTEKGKDVELRCDPISGHTALYWYRQSLGQGLEFLIYFQGNSAPDKSGLPSDRFSAERTGGSVSTLTIQRTQQEDSAVYLCASSLNGGTVQETQYFGPGTRLLVL.

The rearrangement uses TRBV20-1 and TRBJ2-3; TRBD2 matches at 10 bases. Trimming at V came to 3 bases and at J to 5 bases, leaving 11 bases not matched to a gene. The CDR3 contains 16 residues. CDR1 and CDR2 from the germline V gene are DFQATT and SNEGSKA (reference sequence). CDR3: CSASFGLAGEEDTQYF. For the CDR3, the DNA is TGCAGTGCTAGTTTCGGCCTAGCGGGAGAGGAAGATACGCAGTATTTT.

This clonotype was counted a few times. The V gene is TRBV7-3, the J gene TRBJ1-1, with D possibly being TRBD1 (6 bases). The CDR3 sequence is 14 residues long. Per germline, CDR1 SGHTA and CDR2 FQGTGA. V lost 5 bases to trimming and J lost 5 bases, with 15 bases between them. For the CDR3, the DNA is TGTGCCAGCAGCCTCTTGGCAGGGGAAACTGAAGCTTTCTTT. Residues: CASSLLAGETEAFF. Together with reference TRBV7-3 and TRBJ1-1, the CDR3 gives the full variable domain: GAGVSQTPSNKVTEKGKYVELRCDPISGHTALYWYRQSLGQGPEFLIYFQGTGAADDSGLPNDRFFAVRPEGSVSTLKIQRTERGDSAVYLCASSLLAGETEAFFGQGTRLTVV.

This clonotype was counted between two and nine times. The chain has TRBV29-1 and TRBJ2-7, with D hard to call. CDR1 is SQVTM, CDR2 ANQGSEA, per germline. The CDR3 contains 11 residues. V shed 1 base and J shed 3 bases, with 4 bases lying between them. This chain's CDR3 is CSVEVSYEQYF. As DNA, the CDR3 is TGCAGCGTTGAAGTTAGCTACGAGCAGTACTTC.

This rearrangement joins TRBV6-1 to TRBJ2-5; a possible D gene is TRBD2 (5 bases). Per the germline V gene, CDR1 is MNHNS and CDR2 is SASEGT. Trimming removed 6 bases at V and 0 bases at J, with 20 bases between. CDR3 length equals 17 residues. CDR3 bases: TGTGCCAGCAGAAGTTACTCTCCTGGAGCGGACCAAGAGACCCAGTACTTC. This encodes CASRSYSPGADQETQYF.

The genes are TRBV6-5 and TRBJ2-5; D remains unclear. Germline V lookup: CDR1 MNHEY, CDR2 SVGAGI. The germline V and J ends were trimmed by 0 bases and 2 bases, with 10 bases remaining between them. The CDR3 has 15 amino acids. CDR3: CASSYSDLRQETQYF. CDR3 DNA sequence: TGTGCCAGCAGTTACTCCGATCTAAGACAAGAGACCCAGTACTTC.